One and the same sample provided the 12 T cell receptor beta chains below, sequenced in a study of beta chain features in type 1 diabetes. Expressed TCRB transcripts were sequenced because the entire RNA isolate underwent reverse transcription. Data came from immunoSEQ multiplex PCR; TCRdb stores just in-frame clones and leaves some out. Here the sample spans 970,000 or so clones, roughly a sixth being singletons. The sample consisted of naive CD4+ T cells from blood. The receptors were gathered from a woman aged 18 to 35 in good health.

Comment on this clone: At one boundary the junction diverges from the germline segment, which might be a read error. The rearrangement joins TRBV6-1 to TRBJ1-1; D gene uncertain. Germline CDR1 and CDR2: MNHNS and SASEGT. This CDR3 has 14 amino acids. The chain's CDR3 is CASSERHRFTEAYF. The CDR3 nucleotides are TGTGCCAGCAGTGAGAGACACCGCTTCACTGAAGCTTACTTT.

The chain links TRBV10-3 to TRBJ2-5, with 8 nucleotides matching TRBD1. With the DNA end fitting TRBJ2-7 better, the J assignment may be wrong. The CDR3 consists of 15 residues. Per the germline V gene, CDR1 is ENHRY and CDR2 is SYGVKD. CDR3 amino acids: CAISEYQGASYEQYF. CDR3 nucleotides: TGTGCCATCAGTGAGTACCAGGGGGCGTCCTACGAGCAGTACTTC.

This clone was seen a handful of times. The chain joins TRBV5-1 to TRBJ2-1; weak D call: TRBD1 (5 bases). CDR3 length: 14 residues. Looked up from germline, CDR1 is SGHRS and CDR2 is YFSETQ. Trimming left V 0 bases short and J 4 bases short, with 8 bases between. The CDR3 nucleotides are TGCGCCAGCAGCTTGGATACAGGTTACAATGAGCAGTTCTTC. As protein: CASSLDTGYNEQFF.

The gene calls are TRBV18 and TRBJ2-5; a possible D gene is TRBD1 (6 bases). The V end was cut by 3 bases, the J end by 5 bases, with 10 bases between. Per germline, CDR1 KGHSH and CDR2 LQKENI. The CDR3 covers 13 residues. The CDR3 sequence is CASSPQGFETQYF. DNA for the CDR3: TGTGCCAGCTCACCCCAGGGGTTCGAGACCCAGTACTTC. The full variable domain, in which reference TRBV18 and TRBJ2-5 provide the parts outside the CDR3, is NAGVMQNPRHLVRRRGQEARLRCSPMKGHSHVYWYRQLPEEGLKFMVYLQKENIIDESGMPKERFSAEFPKEGPSILRIQQVVRGDSAAYFCASSPQGFETQYFGPGTRLLVL.

The gene calls are TRBV5-1 and TRBJ2-1; 11 nucleotides align to TRBD1. The germline CDR1 and CDR2 sequences are SGHRS and YFSETQ. V dropped 2 bases and J dropped 5; count of bases not matched to a gene: 3. The CDR3 extends over 15 amino acids. The CDR3 DNA reads as TGCGCCAGCAGCTTCGGACAGGGGGCTGACAATGAGCAGTTCTTC. Its translation: CASSFGQGADNEQFF.

The chain joins TRBV5-1 to TRBJ2-1; 12 nucleotides line up with TRBD2. This CDR3 region has 17 residues. The V gene's germline CDR1 is SGHRS and CDR2 YFSETQ. V lost 1 base, J lost 6 bases, and 8 bases stayed unmatched. The CDR3 DNA is TGCGCCAGCAGCTTGCACGCGACTAGCGGGAGAGTCAATGAGCAGTTCTTC. It translates to CASSLHATSGRVNEQFF. Combining the CDR3 with reference TRBV5-1 and TRBJ2-1 gives the whole variable domain KAGVTQTPRYLIKTRGQQVTLSCSPISGHRSVSWYQQTPGQGLQFLFEYFSETQRNKGNFPGRFSGRQFSNSRSEMNVSTLELGDSALYLCASSLHATSGRVNEQFFGPGTRLTVL.

V and J are TRBV6-1 and TRBJ2-3; TRBD2 matches 12 bases. Trimming took 4 bases from V and 6 from J; bases not matched to a gene: 8. Looked up from germline, CDR1 is MNHNS and CDR2 is SASEGT. The CDR3 contains 16 residues. As DNA, the CDR3 is TGTGCCAGCAGTGGGGCTAGCGGGAGGGCCTCGGATACGCAGTATTTT. Translated: CASSGASGRASDTQYF.

This clone showed up just a few times. J is TRBJ1-2 and V is TRBV4-3; the D gene is possibly TRBD1 (5 bases). The CDR3 contains 16 residues. In germline, CDR1 is LGHNA, CDR2 YSLEER. V shed 0 bases and J shed 2 bases, with 13 bases lying between them. CDR3 sequence: CASSQDSGTANYGYTF. CDR3 nucleotide sequence: TGCGCCAGCAGCCAAGATTCCGGGACGGCGAACTATGGCTACACCTTC.

This clone is a singleton in its sample. This rearrangement joins TRBV10-3 to TRBJ2-7; 12 bases fit TRBD2. Germline assignment: CDR1 ENHRY and CDR2 SYGVKD. V lost 4 bases, J lost 4 bases, and 8 bases stayed unmatched. CDR3 size: 16 residues. CDR3 DNA: TGTGCCATCAGTGGAAAGACTAGCGGGAGAGGTTACGAGCAGTACTTC. This gives the protein CAISGKTSGRGYEQYF.

The V gene is TRBV7-2, the J gene TRBJ2-7; tentative D call: TRBD1 (8 bases). The germline CDR1 and CDR2 sequences are SGHTA and FQGNSA. CDR3 size: 15 residues. Trimming took 3 bases from V and 9 from J, leaving 21 bases between them. The CDR3 spells CASSFGGTGRLGQYF. DNA of the CDR3: TGTGCCAGCAGCTTCGGGGGGACAGGACGCCTTGGGCAGTACTTC.

In this sample, this clone turned up a few times. This specimen includes other DNA sequences encoding the same CDR3. This chain joins TRBV7-3 and TRBJ2-7; 9 bases match TRBD1. Germline loops: CDR1 SGHTA, CDR2 FQGTGA. The junction had 4 bases not matched to a gene; V was cut back by 4 bases and J by 6 bases. This CDR3 is built from 13 residues. CDR3 bases: TGTGCCAGCAGCTCGGGACAGGGCCGCGAGCAGTACTTC. It codes for CASSSGQGREQYF. The variable domain in full, completed from reference TRBV7-3 and TRBJ2-7, reads GAGVSQTPSNKVTEKGKYVELRCDPISGHTALYWYRQSLGQGPEFLIYFQGTGAADDSGLPNDRFFAVRPEGSVSTLKIQRTERGDSAVYLCASSSGQGREQYFGPGTRLTVT.

This chain links TRBV4-2 with TRBJ1-5; no reliable D call. The germline V gene has CDR1 LGHNA and CDR2 YNFKEQ. The CDR3 has 16 residues. Trimming stripped 1 base from V and 0 bases from J, with 10 bases between. In DNA, the CDR3 is TGTGCCAGCAGCCAAGGAACGGGAGATAGCAATCAGCCCCAGCATTTT. Translating it yields CASSQGTGDSNQPQHF.